Described below is a single T cell receptor (beta chain) sequence and its context. The antigen remains unidentified. These data belong to a study of post-analysis software for immune sequencing data. Sequencing libraries made from TCR beta cDNA carried unique molecular identifiers. TCRdb passed the PCR reads through MiXCR, listing each CDR3 protein once. The sample consists of around 440,000 distinct CDR3 sequences, 45% of them appearing once. V shed 2 bases and J shed 6 bases, with 17 bases lying between them. Germline values: CDR1 ENHRY, CDR2 SYGVKD. CDR3 length: 16 amino acids. The study, taken as a whole, reports: F measure grouped same-batch samples tightly together. Patients had higher frequencies than controls of about 5 TRBV segments, including TRBV5-6, TRBV5-1 and TRBV20-1.

This TCR was recovered from a girl between 10 and 17 years old with multiple sclerosis. Sample: blood. The chain is built from TRBV10-3 and TRBJ2-1; D gene unclear. DNA for the CDR3: TGTGCCATCAGTGAGATCGCGGAGCCCCGGGCCAATGAGCAGTTCTTC. Translation: CAISEIAEPRANEQFF.